The text below deals with one TCR beta chain. The antigen is not known. The sample originates from a study of cytomegalovirus exposure and HLA in healthy donors. In the study overall: Both the roughly 120 validation repertoires and the approximately 640 first-cohort repertoires used the same platform, as reported by a later analysis.

The donors were part of the validation cohort, which consisted of some 120 subjects and was separate from the first cohort of 670 or so subjects. The germline V gene encodes CDR1 SGDLS and CDR2 YYNGEE. Trimming left V 0 bases short and J 0 bases short, with 6 bases between. CDR3 length: 15 residues. The repertoire was sequenced with immunoSEQ multiplex PCR; TCRdb's copy has only in-frame clones and lacks some. Here the sample spans 50,000 to 70,000 clones, 85% to 95% being singletons. Notes on the study in general: Among TCR beta chains, those listed as cytomegalovirus-associated numbered more than 150. In the approximately 120 validation repertoires, a later analysis found that first-cohort TCR clusters tended to co-occur.

The source material was PBMCs. The gene calls are TRBV9 and TRBJ2-2; D is possibly TRBD1 (5 bases). The sequence was collected from a young woman in good health and CMV-seropositive. The CDR3 sequence: CASSVGTPNTGELFF. CDR3 DNA: TGTGCCAGCAGCGTAGGGACACCGAACACCGGGGAGCTGTTTTTT.